This T cell receptor (beta chain) originates from a study of blood T cells in healthy people across ages. Study results and caveats: Observed TCR beta diversity per million T cells went down as age went up. This fall followed a roughly linear course with age.

Trimming at V came to 4 bases and at J to 5 bases, leaving 8 bases not matched to a gene. There are 15 residues in the CDR3. Germline assignment: CDR1 WNHNN and CDR2 SYGVQD (reference sequence). Points on this clonotype: Its target is not known.

For the second PCR, which ran for about 6 to 12 cycles, a sample-barcoded 5' primer and a J-beta primer mix were used. TCRdb re-called the 5' RACE reads with MiXCR, one entry per CDR3 protein. This sample has about 670,000 distinct CDR3 sequences, with roughly two fifths found just once. This clonotype was sampled from a man aged 80 or over in good health. The V call is TRBV10-1, the J call TRBJ2-3; 8 bases are shared with TRBD1. The sample comprised blood. Here the CDR3 DNA reads TGCGCCAGCAGTGGGGCAGGGGGCTCGGAAGATACGCAGTATTTT. This sequence encodes CASSGAGGSEDTQYF.